The sequence of this T cell receptor (beta chain) was determined in a study of T-cell reconstitution after alpha-beta-depleted transplantation in children listed by TCRdb under 2016. In the study overall: The study quantitatively tracked T-cell immune reconstitution after TCRalphabeta/CD19-depleted allogeneic hematopoietic cell transplantation in children using TCR repertoire profiling.

The library came from PCR. TCRdb records Illumina HiSeq 2500 as the sequencer. TCR library preparation used molecular barcoding, with unique molecular identifiers applied to normalize quantification of the TCRbeta repertoire. Through fastp at Q25 and MiXCR, TCRdb rebuilt clones from the public reads, retaining in-frame beta chains. Every CDR3 protein is listed once, alongside the most common genes and DNA of its rows. Counted in this sample were 150,000 to 250,000 distinct CDR3 sequences; 13% to 15% of them appeared once. Approximately 13% of the sample is in the top ten clones. CDR1 and CDR2, looked up from the germline V gene, are KGHSH and LQKENI. The germline V end is reduced by 3 bases and the J end by 6 bases; junction bases left unmatched: 9. The CDR3 runs 15 residues from the cysteine to the phenylalanine. Just the 45-base CDR3 DNA is kept, in frame starting at base 1. This clonotype was observed at least ten times. Its antigen is currently not known. Within one base of it there is no much larger clone, and no base qualities were kept.

This clonotype was obtained from a human donor who donated a stem cell graft to a child with acute lymphoblastic leukemia. The chain links TRBV18 with TRBJ2-3, and 7 bases in between align with TRBD2. The source was PBMCs from the stem cell graft donor, collected from the stem cell graft. At the DNA level, the sequence is TGTGCCAGCTCACCCGACCGGGAGGTGAAGGATACGCAGTATTTT. This codes for CASSPDREVKDTQYF.